This T cell receptor (beta chain) was captured in a study of cytomegalovirus exposure and HLA in healthy donors. Primers for the PCR totalled 60 Vbeta and 13 Jbeta. Original analysis: Counted up in a later analysis, unique TCR beta chains came to about 80 million, with roughly 11 million shared. The table came from immunoSEQ multiplex PCR; TCRdb's copy has only in-frame clones and leaves some out. The V and J calls and the clone size are those of that table, but D and trimming were determined from the DNA. The sample shows approximately 180,000 clones, roughly 80% of them seen only once. A remark on this clone: Antigen: not known.

Findings and caveats of the study: What a later analysis reportedly showed was that an Asian-associated ancestry cluster had fewer N-insertions than the approximately 700-donor mean.

With V trimmed by 5 bases and J by 6 bases, 7 bases remained unmatched. CDR1 and CDR2 from the germline V gene are MNHNS and SASEGT. The CDR3 has 14 residues. The rearrangement links TRBV6-1 to TRBJ2-1; 7 positions agree with TRBD1. The receptor was derived from a woman aged 50 to 60 in good health and CMV-seronegative. Sequencing used PBMCs. The CDR3 sequence: CASSLGQVTNEQFF. The CDR3 DNA reads as TGTGCCAGCAGTCTCGGACAGGTTACCAATGAGCAGTTCTTC.